The 26 T cell receptor beta chains in this list originate from one sample, sequenced in a study of T cell clonality in common variable immunodeficiency. Study results and caveats: In common variable immunodeficiency, TCR beta chains reportedly carried fewer deletions and N-nucleotide insertions.

Measured with immunoSEQ multiplex PCR; TCRdb has only the in-frame clones, and not every one. This set yields tens of thousands of clones and no singletons; the top ten hold around 30%. Antigens for these TCRs are unknown. Source material: peripheral blood mononuclear cells. The receptors come from a human donor with common variable immunodeficiency.

This clone was seen ten or more times. The read ends 3 residues shy of where the CDR3 ends; the end is completed using the germline J gene. The chain joins TRBV23-1 to TRBJ1-4; 7 nucleotides match TRBD1. TRBV23-1 is treated as an ORF (open reading frame) with a function not yet certain. The length of the CDR3 is 16 residues. Trimming cost V 8 bases and J 8 bases; bases outside gene matches: 17. The covered CDR3 bases are TGCGCCAGCCCCCGATCTAAGACAGGGATTCGAGAAAAA. It translates to CASPRSKTGIREK. The whole CDR3 region reads CASPRSKTGIREKLFF.

Details on this clone: The CDR3 end falls 3 residues outside the read, so it is completed with the germline J gene. The chain recombines TRBV7-2 with TRBJ1-2; D gene unclear. Germline V gene data show CDR1 as SGHTA and CDR2 as FQGNSA. This CDR3 contains 11 residues. CDR3 loop: CASRSTDGYTF. CDR3 DNA, as far as it was read: TGTGCCAGCAGGAGTACAGACGGC.

For this clone: The read ends 3 residues before the CDR3 terminus; that terminus is restored from the germline J gene. The gene calls are TRBV6-2 or TRBV6-3 and TRBJ2-7, with 8 bases aligning to TRBD2. This CDR3 has 14 residues. Losses at the gene ends were 4 bases for V and 5 bases for J; bases not matched to a gene: 7. In germline, CDR1 is MNHEY, CDR2 SVGEGT. The covered CDR3 bases are TGTGCCAGCAGTTGGGCGGGGGGTTACGACGAG. This translates into CASSWAGGYDE. The whole CDR3 sequence is CASSWAGGYDEQYF.

In its sample, this clone was seen many times. The CDR3 end falls 3 residues outside the read, so it is completed with the germline J gene. J is TRBJ2-1 and V is TRBV7-3; 8 nucleotides agree with TRBD2. The J segment lost 5 bases and the V segment lost 5 bases, leaving 8 bases of the junction unmatched. CDR3 size: 15 residues. Germline CDR1 is SGHTA and CDR2 is FQGTGA. The CDR3 reads CASSRIAGQNNEQFF. CDR3 DNA, as far as it was read: TGTGCCAGCAGCCGTATAGCGGGGCAAAACAATGAG.

This clone was seen repeatedly, ten times or more. The CDR3 end lies 3 residues beyond the end of the read and is filled in from the germline J gene. This chain connects TRBV10-3 to TRBJ2-5; 12 nucleotides agree with TRBD2. The CDR3 runs to 14 residues. Germline lookup yields CDR1 ENHRY and CDR2 SYGVKD. After removal of 10 bases from V and 7 bases from J, the junction contained 10 bases not matched to a gene. The CDR3 is CATTSGGLEGTQYF. The covered CDR3 bases are TGTGCCACGACTAGCGGGGGACTCGAGGGGACC.

Remarks on this clone: Read data end 3 residues before the CDR3 end; the end is taken from the germline J gene. The V call is TRBV19, the J call TRBJ1-6; D perhaps matches TRBD1 (6 bases). V lost 8 bases and J 9 bases, leaving 17 bases between the germline ends. The CDR3 runs 14 residues. Germline V CDR1 and CDR2: LNHDA, SQIVND (reference sequence). CDR3 protein: CASGVGTRSSPLHF. The sequenced CDR3 bases are TGTGCCAGTGGAGTCGGGACAAGGAGTTCACCC.

This clone was recorded a few times. The CDR3 end is not reached by the read, which stops 3 residues before it; the germline J gene fills it in. The V and J genes are TRBV19 and TRBJ2-1; TRBD2 is a possible D gene (6 bases). Germline lookup yields CDR1 LNHDA and CDR2 SQIVND (reference sequence). V lost 4 bases and J lost 0, with 13 bases in between. The CDR3 spans 16 residues. The part of the CDR3 DNA that was read is TGTGCCAGTAGTACCTTGACTAGTGGCTCCTACAATGAG. Protein: CASSTLTSGSYNE. The CDR3, in full, reads CASSTLTSGSYNEQFF.

This clone was seen more than once but under ten times. The read falls 3 residues short of the CDR3 end, and the missing part is taken from the germline J gene. The chain is built from TRBV19 and TRBJ2-1, with TRBD1 identical over 8 bases. Germline trimming cut 5 bases from V and 8 bases from J; bases unmatched to any gene: 8. This CDR3 is 14 amino acids long. Germline V gives CDR1 LNHDA, CDR2 SQIVND (reference sequence). The CDR3 bases that were read are TGTGCCAGTAGTGTGACAGGGGAGAGGCATGAG. Residues: CASSVTGERHE. The full CDR3 sequence reads CASSVTGERHEQFF.

In this sample, this clone is medium-sized. The read ends 3 residues early relative to the CDR3; the germline J gene fills the gap. The chain carries TRBV12-3 or TRBV12-4 and TRBJ2-3; 7 bases fit TRBD2. V shed 5 bases and J 0 bases; nucleotides not matched to a gene: 8. The CDR3 has 16 amino acids. CDR3 in amino acids: CASSPPSGASTDTQYF. Incomplete CDR3 DNA: TGTGCCAGCAGTCCACCTAGCGGTGCTAGCACAGATACG.

Regarding this clone: The CDR3 goes on 3 residues after the read ends, and that part is filled in from the germline J gene. The chain couples TRBV7-2 to TRBJ2-7; possible D gene TRBD1, 5 bases. CDR3 length: 13 amino acids. V dropped 6 bases and J dropped 4 bases, with 13 bases sitting between them. The germline V gene encodes CDR1 SGHTA and CDR2 FQGNSA. CDR3 protein: CASSFPGLYEQYF. CDR3 DNA (partial): TGTGCCAGCAGTTTCCCAGGGTTATACGAG. The full variable domain, its missing parts supplied by reference TRBV7-2 and TRBJ2-7, is GAGVSQSPSNKVTEKGKDVELRCDPISGHTALYWYRQSLGQGLEFLIYFQGNSAPDKSGLPSDRFSAERTGGSVSTLTIQRTQQEDSAVYLCASSFPGLYEQYFGPGTRLTVT.

For this clone: Coverage ceases 3 residues before the CDR3 finishes, and the germline J gene fills in the end. The chain couples TRBV20-1 to TRBJ1-1; tentative D call: TRBD1 (5 bases). Germline CDR1 is DFQATT and CDR2 is SNEGSKA (reference sequence). The CDR3 is 17 residues long. The germline V and J ends were trimmed by 2 bases and 0 bases, with 19 bases remaining between them. The CDR3 DNA, read in part, is TGCAGTGCTAGACCCCTCGACAGTACGGTGATGAACACTGAA. Its translation: CSARPLDSTVMNTE. The entire CDR3 protein reads CSARPLDSTVMNTEAFF.

Many counts were recorded for this clone. The sequenced part of the CDR3 DNA is TGTGCCAGCTCAGCAGGGGTGAACACTGAA. It translates to CASSAGVNTE. The entire CDR3 sequence reads CASSAGVNTEAFF. The V gene is TRBV18, the J gene TRBJ1-1, with D perhaps matching TRBD1 (6 bases). The CDR3 end lies 3 residues beyond the end of the read and is filled in from the germline J gene. The germline V gene has CDR1 KGHSH and CDR2 LQKENI. The length of the CDR3 is 13 residues. Between the trimmed V and J ends, which lost 5 bases and 0 bases, there was a span of 7 bases.

This clone was found many times. The CDR3 end is not reached by the read, which stops 3 residues before it; the germline J gene fills it in. This chain uses TRBV7-9 with TRBJ1-1; D possibly corresponds to TRBD1 (6 bases). CDR1 is SEHNR, CDR2 FQNEAQ, per germline (reference sequence). V was shortened by 5 bases and J by 1 base, with 11 bases between the two germline ends. The CDR3 covers 14 residues. CDR3 residues: CASSPDRRNTEAFF. The sequenced part of the CDR3 DNA is TGTGCCAGCAGCCCAGACAGGAGGAACACTGAA.

This clone was counted between two and nine times. Coverage ceases 3 residues before the CDR3 finishes, and the germline J gene fills in the end. This sequence joins TRBV7-9 and TRBJ2-7; 8 bases align to TRBD1. CDR3 size: 15 residues. Germline CDR1 SEHNR, CDR2 FQNEAQ (reference sequence). Unmatched junction bases numbered 9, after V lost 6 bases and J lost 2 bases. The CDR3 region is CASSKKRDRPYEQYF. CDR3 DNA, as far as it was read: TGTGCCAGCAGTAAAAAGAGGGACAGGCCCTACGAG.

The sample holds many counts of this clone. The read ends 3 residues early relative to the CDR3; the germline J gene fills the gap. V gene TRBV6-2 or TRBV6-3 combines with J gene TRBJ1-1, with 7 bases aligning to TRBD1. Germline assignment: CDR1 MNHEY and CDR2 SVGEGT. Trimming took 6 bases from V and 0 from J; bases not matched to a gene: 4. CDR3 length equals 14 residues. CDR3 DNA, as far as it was read: TGTGCCAGCAGGGACAGGCCCATGAACACTGAA. It codes for CASRDRPMNTE. The CDR3 in full is CASRDRPMNTEAFF.

A note on this clone: The read falls 3 residues short of the CDR3 end, and the missing part is taken from the germline J gene. The V call is TRBV7-2, the J call TRBJ1-1; D gene ambiguous. V was shortened by 2 bases and J by 1 base, with 11 bases between the two germline ends. This CDR3 contains 15 residues. Germline CDR1 and CDR2: SGHTA and FQGNSA. CDR3 residues: CASSLSARKNTEAFF. The sequenced CDR3 bases are TGTGCCAGCAGCTTATCGGCGCGGAAGAACACTGAA.

Turning to this clone: The read ends 3 residues shy of where the CDR3 ends; the end is completed using the germline J gene. This chain connects TRBV19 to TRBJ2-2, with TRBD1 matching 9 bases. Trimming took 6 bases from V and 5 from J; bases not matched to a gene: 4. There are 14 residues in the CDR3. Germline CDR1 is LNHDA and CDR2 is SQIVND (reference sequence). The CDR3 sequence: CASSLGQGTGELFF. CDR3 bases read: TGTGCCAGTAGCTTAGGACAGGGGACCGGGGAG.

With regard to this clone: The read gets to within 3 residues of the CDR3 end, and the germline J gene fills in the rest. The J gene is TRBJ2-1, the V gene TRBV5-1, with 7 positions matching TRBD2. The CDR3 spans 16 residues. CDR1 SGHRS and CDR2 YFSETQ come from the germline V gene. Trimming at V came to 1 base and at J to 3 bases, leaving 7 bases not matched to a gene. The DNA read from the CDR3 is TGCGCCAGCAGCTTGCGTGGCGGGAGAAACTACAATGAG. Its translation is CASSLRGGRNYNE. The whole CDR3 sequence reads CASSLRGGRNYNEQFF. The full variable domain, with the rest looked up from reference TRBV5-1 and TRBJ2-1, is KAGVTQTPRYLIKTRGQQVTLSCSPISGHRSVSWYQQTPGQGLQFLFEYFSETQRNKGNFPGRFSGRQFSNSRSEMNVSTLELGDSALYLCASSLRGGRNYNEQFFGPGTRLTVL.

This clone appeared a few times. The read terminates 3 residues ahead of where the CDR3 ends, so the germline J gene completes it. The V and J genes are TRBV19 and TRBJ1-2, with a possible D match to TRBD1 (5 bases). CDR1 LNHDA and CDR2 SQIVND come from the germline V gene (reference sequence). This CDR3 region has 15 residues. Trimming left V 6 bases short and J 2 bases short, with 16 bases between. CDR3 DNA, as far as it was read: TGTGCCAGTAGCACCGATCGTGACAGAAACTATGGC. Residues: CASSTDRDRNYG. The entire CDR3 protein reads CASSTDRDRNYGYTF.

A few counts support this clone. With the read ending 3 residues before the CDR3 end, the germline J gene is used to fill in that end. V usage is TRBV5-8 and J usage is TRBJ2-7; no clear D. This CDR3 region has 11 residues. Germline CDR1 reads SGHTS; CDR2 reads YDEGEE. V was shortened by 6 bases and J by 2 bases, with 6 bases between the two germline ends. CDR3 in amino acids: CASMGAYEQYF. CDR3 bases read: TGTGCCAGCATGGGCGCCTACGAG.

In this sample, this clone turned up many times. The read terminates 3 residues ahead of where the CDR3 ends, so the germline J gene completes it. This specimen includes other DNA sequences encoding the same CDR3. The V call is TRBV18, the J call TRBJ2-3; 7 positions agree with TRBD1. Germline V gene lookup returns CDR1 KGHSH and CDR2 LQKENI. The ends lost 1 base at V and 2 bases at J; junction bases unmatched: 3. The CDR3 totals 15 residues. Partial CDR3 DNA: TGTGCCAGCTCACCACAACAGGGGATCACAGATACG. Protein: CASSPQQGITDT. The whole CDR3 region reads CASSPQQGITDTQYF. The whole variable domain, remainder taken from reference TRBV18 and TRBJ2-3, is NAGVMQNPRHLVRRRGQEARLRCSPMKGHSHVYWYRQLPEEGLKFMVYLQKENIIDESGMPKERFSAEFPKEGPSILRIQQVVRGDSAAYFCASSPQQGITDTQYFGPGTRLTVL.

This clone came up a few times. The read ends 3 residues shy of where the CDR3 ends; the end is completed using the germline J gene. The rearrangement uses TRBV2 and TRBJ1-2; TRBD1 matches 7 bases. The V gene end was trimmed by 7 bases and the J gene end by 5 bases; junction bases not matched to a gene: 7. Germline V gene lookup returns CDR1 SNHLY and CDR2 FYNNEI. CDR3 length: 13 residues. This CDR3 is CASTRDREYGYTF. The covered CDR3 bases are TGTGCCAGCACCCGTGACAGGGAATATGGC. Full variable domain (missing parts from reference TRBV2 and TRBJ1-2): EPEVTQTPSHQVTQMGQEVILRCVPISNHLYFYWYRQILGQKVEFLVSFYNNEISEKSEIFDDQFSVERPDGSNFTLKIRSTKLEDSAMYFCASTRDREYGYTFGSGTRLTVV.

There are many counts of this clone. The read stops 3 residues short of the end of the CDR3; the missing end is completed from the germline J gene. This sample includes further DNA sequences coding for the same CDR3. The chain carries TRBV2 and TRBJ2-2; TRBD1 is a possible D gene (6 bases). CDR3 size: 14 residues. Germline V CDR1 and CDR2: SNHLY, FYNNEI. Deletions cut 5 bases from V and 1 base from J, with 8 bases between. The CDR3 here is CASSYRVNTGELFF. The DNA read from the CDR3 is TGTGCCAGCAGTTACAGGGTGAACACCGGGGAG.

This clone came up a few times. The read comes to an end 3 residues before the CDR3 does, leaving the germline J gene to fill in the end. This chain connects TRBV6-2 or TRBV6-3 to TRBJ2-1; D is unclear. The germline CDR1 and CDR2 sequences are MNHEY and SVGEGT. V was cut by 9 bases and J by 3 bases, with 21 bases left in between. This CDR3 comprises 16 residues. Here the CDR3 reads CASFPTHLENYNEQFF. The sequenced CDR3 bases are TGTGCCAGTTTCCCGACCCACCTAGAAAACTACAATGAG.

This clone has just a few counts. The read ends 3 residues early relative to the CDR3; the germline J gene fills the gap. The chain combines TRBV19 with TRBJ2-7; 7 nucleotides match TRBD1. The germline CDR1 and CDR2 sequences are LNHDA and SQIVND (reference sequence). The CDR3 has 15 residues. V lost 4 bases and J lost 2; bases outside the gene matches: 8. The CDR3 bases that were read are TGTGCCAGTAGTAGACAGGGCCCGATCCCCTACGAG. Protein sequence: CASSRQGPIPYE. The CDR3 reads in full as CASSRQGPIPYEQYF. Supplemented by reference TRBV19 and TRBJ2-7, the full variable domain reads DGGITQSPKYLFRKEGQNVTLSCEQNLNHDAMYWYRQDPGQGLRLIYYSQIVNDFQKGDIAEGYSVSREKKESFPLTVTSAQKNPTAFYLCASSRQGPIPYEQYFGPGTRLTVT.

The CDR3 reads CASSARLETPETQYF. The CDR3 bases that were read are TGTGCCAGCAGTGCCCGACTAGAAACCCCAGAGACC. The J gene is TRBJ2-5, the V gene TRBV6-1; D is perhaps TRBD2 (6 bases). From the germline J gene comes the end of the CDR3, since the read stops 3 residues before it. CDR3 length equals 15 residues. The V gene lost 4 bases and the J gene lost 4 bases, with 16 bases spanning the gap. Looked up from germline, CDR1 is MNHNS and CDR2 is SASEGT.